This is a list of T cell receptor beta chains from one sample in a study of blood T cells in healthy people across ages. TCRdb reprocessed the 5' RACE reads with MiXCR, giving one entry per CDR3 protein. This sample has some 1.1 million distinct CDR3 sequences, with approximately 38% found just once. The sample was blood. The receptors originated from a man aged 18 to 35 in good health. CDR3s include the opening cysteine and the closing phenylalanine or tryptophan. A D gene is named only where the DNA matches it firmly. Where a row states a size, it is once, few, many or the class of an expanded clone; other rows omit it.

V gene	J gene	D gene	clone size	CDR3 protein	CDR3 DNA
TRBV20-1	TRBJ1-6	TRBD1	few	CSARSQGVNSPLHF	TGCAGTGCTAGATCACAGGGGGTTAATTCACCCCTCCACTTT
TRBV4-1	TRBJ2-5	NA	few	CASSQDLLQETQYF	TGCGCCAGCAGCCAAGACTTATTACAAGAGACCCAGTACTTC
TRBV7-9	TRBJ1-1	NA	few	CASSLLGQQEAFF	TGTGCCAGCAGCCTTCTAGGACAGCAAGAAGCTTTCTTT
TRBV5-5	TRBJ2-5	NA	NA	CASSPSEGYVINNEQYF	TGTGCCAGCAGCCCATCGGAGGGGTACGTAATAAACAATGAGCAGTACTTC
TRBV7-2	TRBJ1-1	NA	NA	CASTLGRGREAFF	TGTGCCAGCACCCTGGGGAGGGGACGTGAAGCTTTCTTT
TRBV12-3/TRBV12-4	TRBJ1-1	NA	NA	CASSLTPLKGGTEAFF	TGTGCCAGCAGTTTAACCCCCCTGAAAGGGGGCACTGAAGCTTTCTTT
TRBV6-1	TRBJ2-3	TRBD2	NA	CASSLTRGGPISTDTQYF	TGTGCCAGCAGTCTCACCCGGGGGGGACCGATTAGCACAGATACGCAGTATTTT
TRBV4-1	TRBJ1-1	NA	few	CASSHRATPVESEAFF	TGCGCCAGCAGCCACCGGGCCACCCCAGTCGAATCTGAAGCTTTCTTT
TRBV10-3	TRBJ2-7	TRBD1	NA	CAIIGTGFYEQYF	TGTGCCATCATTGGGACAGGGTTCTACGAGCAGTACTTC
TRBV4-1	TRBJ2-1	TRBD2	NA	CASSQELAWRETQFF	TGCGCCAGCAGCCAGGAACTAGCGTGGCGAGAGACCCAGTTCTTC
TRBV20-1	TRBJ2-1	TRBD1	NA	CSASGTGNSYEQFF	TGCAGTGCTTCCGGGACAGGCAACTCCTACGAGCAGTTCTTC
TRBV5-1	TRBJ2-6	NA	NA	CASSLASANVLTF	TGCGCCAGCAGCCTAGCGTCGGCCAACGTCCTGACTTTC
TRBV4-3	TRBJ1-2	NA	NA	CASSQGQSYYGYTF	TGCGCCAGCAGCCAAGGACAGAGCTACTATGGCTACACCTTC
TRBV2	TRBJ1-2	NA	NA	CASSVPKARNYGYTF	TGTGCCAGCAGTGTCCCTAAGGCCCGGAACTATGGCTACACCTTC
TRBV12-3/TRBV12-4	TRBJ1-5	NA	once	CDSTKGVGNQPQHF	TGTGACAGCACCAAGGGGGTGGGCAATCAGCCCCAGCATTTT
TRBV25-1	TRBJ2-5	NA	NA	CASRGVSEQYF	TGTGCCAGCAGGGGGGTCAGTGAGCAGTACTTC
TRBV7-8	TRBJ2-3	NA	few	CASSSPRGGDTQYF	TGTGCCAGCAGCTCCCCACGGGGCGGAGATACGCAGTATTTT
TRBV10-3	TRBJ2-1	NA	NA	CAISEVVARDHEQFF	TGTGCCATCAGTGAGGTGGTAGCGAGGGACCATGAGCAGTTCTTC
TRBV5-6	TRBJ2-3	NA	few	CASSLGVRNTDTQYF	TGTGCCAGCAGCTTGGGGGTCAGAAACACAGATACGCAGTATTTT
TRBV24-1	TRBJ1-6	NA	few	CATRLGLFNSPLHF	TGTGCCACCAGGTTGGGACTTTTTAATTCACCCCTCCACTTT
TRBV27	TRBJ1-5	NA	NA	CASGFDLYQPQHF	TGTGCCAGCGGATTCGACCTTTATCAGCCCCAGCATTTT
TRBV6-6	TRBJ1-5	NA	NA	CASATRWAYNQPQHF	TGTGCCAGCGCCACCAGGTGGGCTTACAATCAGCCCCAGCATTTT
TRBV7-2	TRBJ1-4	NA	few	CASSLMAGANEKLFF	TGTGCCAGCAGCTTAATGGCAGGCGCAAATGAAAAACTGTTTTTT
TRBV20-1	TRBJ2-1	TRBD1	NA	CSARATGGFNEQFF	TGCAGTGCTAGGGCGACAGGGGGATTCAATGAGCAGTTCTTC
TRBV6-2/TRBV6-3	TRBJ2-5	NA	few	CASSPFETQYF	TGTGCCAGCAGTCCCTTTGAGACCCAGTACTTC
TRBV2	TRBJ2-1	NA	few	CASIIPGRGVNEQFF	TGTGCCAGCATAATACCGGGCAGAGGGGTCAATGAGCAGTTCTTC
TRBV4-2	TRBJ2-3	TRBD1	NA	CASSPSRDREQDTQYF	TGTGCCAGCAGCCCTAGTCGGGACAGGGAGCAAGATACGCAGTATTTT
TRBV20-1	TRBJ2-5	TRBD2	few	CSARPIGLAGQETQYF	TGCAGTGCTAGACCTATCGGACTAGCGGGCCAAGAGACCCAGTACTTC
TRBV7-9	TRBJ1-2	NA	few	CASSLIDNYGYTF	TGTGCCAGCAGCTTAATAGATAACTATGGCTACACCTTC